This T cell receptor beta chain comes out of a study of blood T cells in healthy people across ages. The study's findings and limits: Since the PBMCs were unsorted, naive and antigen-experienced cells could not be conclusively compared.

Combining a sample-barcoded 5' primer with a J-beta primer mix, a second PCR ran for roughly 7 to 12 cycles. Each cDNA molecule, via a template-switch adaptor with 12 random nucleotides, was tagged. TCRdb re-called the 5' RACE reads through MiXCR, storing one row per CDR3 protein. Of some 370,000 distinct CDR3 sequences in the sample, about 55% were seen once. Trimming left V 0 bases short and J 3 bases short, with 12 bases between. This CDR3 is 15 amino acids long. In germline, CDR1 is LNHNV, CDR2 YYDKDF (reference sequence). This clonotype has a handful of counts. Its antigen is unknown. The sequencing input was blood. The chain has TRBV15 and TRBJ2-7; no clear D gene. This receptor was obtained from a man in his sixties in good health. Here the CDR3 DNA reads TGTGCCACCAGCAGAGAAGTTGGCAGGTTCTACGAGCAGTACTTC. Its protein is CATSREVGRFYEQYF.